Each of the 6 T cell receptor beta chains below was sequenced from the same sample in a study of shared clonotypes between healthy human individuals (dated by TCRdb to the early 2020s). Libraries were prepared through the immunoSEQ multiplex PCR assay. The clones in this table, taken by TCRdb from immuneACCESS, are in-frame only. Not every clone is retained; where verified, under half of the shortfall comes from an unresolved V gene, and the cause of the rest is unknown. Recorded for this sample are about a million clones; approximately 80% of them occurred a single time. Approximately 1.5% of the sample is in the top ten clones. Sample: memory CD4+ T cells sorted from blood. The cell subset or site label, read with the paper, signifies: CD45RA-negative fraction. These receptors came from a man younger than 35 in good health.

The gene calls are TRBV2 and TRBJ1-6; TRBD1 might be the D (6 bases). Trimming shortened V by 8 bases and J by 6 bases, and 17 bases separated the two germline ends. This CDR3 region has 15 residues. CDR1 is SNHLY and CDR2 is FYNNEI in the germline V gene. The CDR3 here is CASSQGRLLNSPLHF. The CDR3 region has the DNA TGTGCCAGCTCACAGGGAAGGCTTCTTAATTCACCCCTCCACTTT.

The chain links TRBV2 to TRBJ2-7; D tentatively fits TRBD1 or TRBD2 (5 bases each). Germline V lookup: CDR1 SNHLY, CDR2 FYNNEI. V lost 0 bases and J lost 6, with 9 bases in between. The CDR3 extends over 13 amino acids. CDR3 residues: CASSEAPGTEQYF. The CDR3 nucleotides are TGTGCCAGCAGTGAAGCACCGGGGACCGAGCAGTACTTC.

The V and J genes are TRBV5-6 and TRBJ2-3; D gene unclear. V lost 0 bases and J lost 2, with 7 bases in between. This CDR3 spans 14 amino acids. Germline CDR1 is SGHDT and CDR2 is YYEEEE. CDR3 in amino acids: CASSLGDNTDTQYF. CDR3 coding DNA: TGTGCCAGCAGCTTGGGAGACAACACAGATACGCAGTATTTT. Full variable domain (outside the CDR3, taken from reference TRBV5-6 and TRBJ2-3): DAGVTQSPTHLIKTRGQQVTLRCSPKSGHDTVSWYQQALGQGPQFIFQYYEEEERQRGNFPDRFSGHQFPNYSSELNVNALLLGDSALYLCASSLGDNTDTQYFGPGTRLTVL.

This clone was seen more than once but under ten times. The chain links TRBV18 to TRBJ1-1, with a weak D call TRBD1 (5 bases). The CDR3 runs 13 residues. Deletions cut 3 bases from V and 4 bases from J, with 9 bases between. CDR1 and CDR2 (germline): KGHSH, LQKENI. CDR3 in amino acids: CASSPEGTTEAFF. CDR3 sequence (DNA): TGTGCCAGCTCACCGGAGGGGACCACTGAAGCTTTCTTT.

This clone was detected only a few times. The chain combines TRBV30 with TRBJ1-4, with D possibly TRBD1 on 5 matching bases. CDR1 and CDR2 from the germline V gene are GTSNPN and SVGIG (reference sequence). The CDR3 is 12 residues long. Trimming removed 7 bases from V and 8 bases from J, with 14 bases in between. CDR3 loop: CAYLGEGEKLFF. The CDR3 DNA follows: TGTGCCTACCTCGGGGAGGGGGAAAAACTGTTTTTT.

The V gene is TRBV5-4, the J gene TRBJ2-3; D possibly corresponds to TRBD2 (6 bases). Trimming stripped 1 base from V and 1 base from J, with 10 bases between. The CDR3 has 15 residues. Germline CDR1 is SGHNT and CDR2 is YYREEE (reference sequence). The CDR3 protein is CASSLSPGGTDTQYF. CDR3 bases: TGTGCCAGCAGCTTGTCCCCGGGAGGCACAGATACGCAGTATTTT.